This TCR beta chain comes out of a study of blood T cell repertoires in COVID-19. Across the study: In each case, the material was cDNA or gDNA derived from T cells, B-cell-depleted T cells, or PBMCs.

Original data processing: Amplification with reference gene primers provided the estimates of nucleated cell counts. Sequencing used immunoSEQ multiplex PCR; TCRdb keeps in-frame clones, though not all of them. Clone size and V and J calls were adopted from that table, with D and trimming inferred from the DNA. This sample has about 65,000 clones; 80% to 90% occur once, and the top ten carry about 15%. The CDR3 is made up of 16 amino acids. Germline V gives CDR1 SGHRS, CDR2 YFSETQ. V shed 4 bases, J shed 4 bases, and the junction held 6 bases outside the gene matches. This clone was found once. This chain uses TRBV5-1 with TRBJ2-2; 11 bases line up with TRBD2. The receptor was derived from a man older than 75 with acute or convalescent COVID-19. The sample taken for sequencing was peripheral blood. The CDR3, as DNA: TGCGCCAGCAGCATCCCGGGACTAGCGGTCACCGGGGAGCTGTTTTTT. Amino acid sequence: CASSIPGLAVTGELFF.